This TCR beta chain stems from a study of T cells after yellow fever vaccination. Notes on the study in general: A small share of clonotypes appeared in both CD4 and CD8 compartments.

Germline lookup yields CDR1 MNHEY and CDR2 SVGAGI. V lost 2 bases to trimming and J lost 5 bases, with 10 bases between them. The CDR3 spans 14 residues. Remarks on this clonotype: Its antigen is as yet unknown.

MiXCR was run by TCRdb on the 5' RACE reads, yielding one entry per CDR3 protein. The table has 450,000 to 550,000 distinct CDR3 sequences, around a fifth seen once; the top ten hold around 17%. The TCR comes from a man aged 18 to 35 who received the YFV17D yellow fever vaccine. The sample consisted of PBMCs, taken less than 25 days after the first yellow fever vaccination. The chain couples TRBV6-5 to TRBJ2-1, with D tentatively TRBD1 (6 bases). In DNA form, the CDR3 reads TGTGCCAGCAGTTACCAGGGGAGAGACAATGAGCAGTTCTTC. This encodes CASSYQGRDNEQFF.